A selection of T cell receptor beta chains follows, all from one sample in a study of T-cell reconstitution after alpha-beta-depleted transplantation in children. TCRdb used MiXCR to reprocess the PCR reads, holding one entry per CDR3 protein. The sample shows roughly 350,000 distinct CDR3 sequences, 10% of them seen only once. Source: PBMCs from the stem cell graft donor, taken from the stem cell graft. The receptors derive from a human donor who donated a stem cell graft to a child with acute lymphoblastic leukemia. CDR3s include the opening cysteine and the closing phenylalanine or tryptophan. D genes are given only for firm matches. Where a row states a size, it is once, few, many or the class of an expanded clone; other rows omit it.

CDR3 protein | CDR3 DNA | V gene | clone size | CDR3 length | D gene | J gene
CASSLPLANTGELFF | TGTGCCAGCAGCCTCCCGCTGGCGAACACCGGGGAGCTGTTTTTT | TRBV7-3 | . | 15 | . | TRBJ2-2
CASSRGGGRGTYEQYF | TGTGCCAGCAGCCGAGGAGGGGGAAGAGGGACCTACGAGCAGTACTTC | TRBV5-5 | . | 16 | . | TRBJ2-7
CASSPSGSSNTGELFF | TGTGCCAGCAGCCCTAGCGGGAGCTCGAACACCGGGGAGCTGTTTTTT | TRBV9 | few | 16 | TRBD2 | TRBJ2-2
CACSLAAGGPTYEQYF | TGTGCCTGCAGCTTGGCCGCGGGAGGTCCGACCTACGAGCAGTACTTC | TRBV5-6 | . | 16 | TRBD2 | TRBJ2-7
CASSLTSGLGYEQYF | TGTGCCAGCAGTTTAACTAGCGGGTTGGGCTACGAGCAGTACTTC | TRBV12-3/TRBV12-4 | few | 15 | TRBD2 | TRBJ2-7
CASSPGLAGLTGELFF | TGTGCCAGCAGCCCCGGACTAGCGGGATTGACCGGGGAGCTGTTTTTT | TRBV11-2 | many | 16 | TRBD2 | TRBJ2-2
CASSQDRGRGGYTF | TGTGCCAGCAGCCAAGATAGGGGGCGCGGTGGCTACACCTTC | TRBV3-1 | few | 14 | TRBD1 | TRBJ1-2
CASSLAGPNYEQYF | TGTGCCAGCAGCTTAGCGGGGCCGAACTACGAGCAGTACTTC | TRBV28 | . | 14 | TRBD2 | TRBJ2-7
CASSQFMWREETQYF | TGTGCCAGCAGCCAATTCATGTGGAGGGAAGAGACCCAGTACTTC | TRBV3-1 | few | 15 | . | TRBJ2-5
CASREPGQGALTDTQYF | TGTGCCAGCAGGGAACCGGGACAGGGGGCTCTCACAGATACGCAGTATTTT | TRBV12-3/TRBV12-4 | many | 17 | TRBD1 | TRBJ2-3
CASSLSGLGSYNEQFF | TGTGCCAGCAGCTTATCCGGACTCGGCTCCTACAATGAGCAGTTCTTC | TRBV11-3 | few | 16 | . | TRBJ2-1
CASSLRGMPNTEAFF | TGTGCCAGCAGTTTGAGGGGGATGCCGAACACTGAAGCTTTCTTT | TRBV27 | few | 15 | . | TRBJ1-1
CSARDWLASSYEQYF | TGCAGTGCTAGAGATTGGCTAGCGTCTTCCTACGAGCAGTACTTC | TRBV20-1 | . | 15 | . | TRBJ2-7
CASSLTSQGGTSRYYEQYF | TGTGCCAGCAGTTTAACGTCGCAGGGCGGGACTAGCCGTTACTACGAGCAGTACTTC | TRBV27 | few | 19 | TRBD2 | TRBJ2-7
CASSLSSGSAYEQYF | TGTGCCAGCAGTTTAAGTTCGGGCAGCGCTTACGAGCAGTACTTC | TRBV27 | few | 15 | . | TRBJ2-7
CASSPEQGNSPLHF | TGTGCCAGCTCACCAGAACAGGGGAATTCACCCCTCCACTTT | TRBV18 | few | 14 | TRBD1 | TRBJ1-6
CASARTGETTGELFF | TGTGCCAGCGCTAGGACAGGGGAAACCACCGGGGAGCTGTTTTTT | TRBV7-9 | few | 15 | TRBD1 | TRBJ2-2
CASRPLSGYNEQFF | TGTGCCAGCAGACCTCTGAGCGGATACAATGAGCAGTTCTTC | TRBV6-2/TRBV6-3 | few | 14 | . | TRBJ2-1
CASSPAKGRAHWANVLTF | TGTGCCAGCAGCCCAGCAAAAGGCCGAGCTCACTGGGCCAACGTCCTGACTTTC | TRBV3-1 | few | 18 | . | TRBJ2-6
CASSSRPWASGSYEQYF | TGTGCCAGCAGCTCCCGACCTTGGGCTAGCGGTTCCTACGAGCAGTACTTC | TRBV7-2 | . | 17 | TRBD2 | TRBJ2-7
CASSESGSLVSEQFF | TGTGCCAGCAGTGAATCTGGTAGCCTAGTCAGTGAGCAGTTCTTC | TRBV25-1 | . | 15 | . | TRBJ2-1
CASSSVLAGESYNEQFF | TGCGCCAGCAGCTCGGTTTTGGCGGGAGAGTCCTACAATGAGCAGTTCTTC | TRBV5-1 | . | 17 | TRBD2 | TRBJ2-1
CASRRGTSGASSTDTQYF | TGTGCCAGCAGAAGGGGGACTAGCGGGGCGTCTAGCACAGATACGCAGTATTTT | TRBV6-2/TRBV6-3 | . | 18 | TRBD2 | TRBJ2-3
CASSYPSGRGTDTQYF | TGTGCCAGCAGTTACCCTAGCGGGAGGGGCACAGATACGCAGTATTTT | TRBV6-5 | few | 16 | TRBD2 | TRBJ2-3
CASSQEPTGMNTEAFF | TGTGCCAGCAGCCAAGAGCCCACAGGGATGAACACTGAAGCTTTCTTT | TRBV4-2 | many | 16 | . | TRBJ1-1
CSAFLPRDTQYF | TGCAGTGCCTTCCTCCCCCGAGATACGCAGTATTTT | TRBV20-1 | many | 12 | . | TRBJ2-3
CASSEGNSGANVLTF | TGTGCCAGCAGTGAGGGGAACTCTGGGGCCAACGTCCTGACTTTC | TRBV6-4 | many | 15 | . | TRBJ2-6
CSARDGSSGRSYNEQFF | TGCAGTGCTAGAGATGGGTCTAGCGGGAGGTCCTACAATGAGCAGTTCTTC | TRBV20-1 | few | 17 | TRBD2 | TRBJ2-1
CASSYRTGASYEQYF | TGCGCCAGCAGCTATAGGACAGGGGCCTCCTACGAGCAGTACTTC | TRBV5-1 | many | 15 | TRBD1 | TRBJ2-7
CASSLDSLALATQFYNEQFF | TGTGCCAGCAGCTTAGACTCGCTAGCGCTTGCCACCCAATTCTACAATGAGCAGTTCTTC | TRBV11-2 | . | 20 | . | TRBJ2-1
CASSLETENSPLHF | TGTGCCAGCAGCTTAGAGACGGAGAATTCACCCCTCCACTTT | TRBV7-2 | few | 14 | . | TRBJ1-6
CASSFEGGHMSPGELFF | TGTGCCAGCAGTTTCGAGGGCGGACACATGTCACCCGGGGAGCTGTTTTTT | TRBV6-5 | few | 17 | . | TRBJ2-2
CASSLEAGQSYGYTF | TGTGCCAGCAGCTTAGAGGCGGGACAGAGCTATGGCTACACCTTC | TRBV7-9 | many | 15 | TRBD1 | TRBJ1-2
CASSVAGARETQYF | TGCGCCAGCAGTGTAGCGGGAGCCCGGGAGACCCAGTACTTC | TRBV10-2 | . | 14 | TRBD2 | TRBJ2-5
CASSLASGGTDTQYF | TGCGCCAGCAGCTTGGCCAGCGGAGGCACAGATACGCAGTATTTT | TRBV5-1 | few | 15 | . | TRBJ2-3
CASSGGPLAKNIQYF | TGTGCCAGCTCCGGGGGACCCTTAGCCAAAAACATTCAGTACTTC | TRBV6-2/TRBV6-3 | . | 15 | . | TRBJ2-4
CASSYSVSKPTYYGYTF | TGTGCCAGCAGTTACTCGGTGTCCAAGCCGACCTACTATGGCTACACCTTC | TRBV6-5 | few | 17 | . | TRBJ1-2
CSGMSPVGREREYEQYF | TGCAGCGGCATGTCCCCGGTGGGGCGGGAGAGGGAATACGAGCAGTACTTC | TRBV29-1 | . | 17 | TRBD2 | TRBJ2-7
CASRPPRTGRYTEAFF | TGTGCCAGCAGGCCCCCGAGGACAGGGCGGTACACTGAAGCTTTCTTT | TRBV6-2/TRBV6-3 | . | 16 | TRBD1 | TRBJ1-1
CASSLRAEAFF | TGTGCCAGCAGCTTAAGGGCTGAAGCTTTCTTT | TRBV5-5 | many | 11 | . | TRBJ1-1
CASSLPGLGYNEQFF | TGTGCCAGCAGCTTACCGGGACTAGGGTACAATGAGCAGTTCTTC | TRBV7-9 | few | 15 | TRBD2 | TRBJ2-1
CASSLRSRGNPQETQYF | TGTGCCAGCAGCTTAAGGAGCAGGGGAAATCCACAAGAGACCCAGTACTTC | TRBV7-3 | few | 17 | . | TRBJ2-5
CASSLQGVMPDTQYF | TGCGCCAGCAGCCTACAGGGAGTCATGCCAGATACGCAGTATTTT | TRBV5-1 | . | 15 | . | TRBJ2-3
CASSVWDRGIPSRNTIYF | TGTGCCAGCAGCGTATGGGACAGGGGTATTCCCTCCAGAAACACCATATATTTT | TRBV9 | . | 18 | TRBD1 | TRBJ1-3
CASSRSQDSYEQYF | TGTGCCAGCAGCCGATCACAGGACTCCTACGAGCAGTACTTC | TRBV5-4 | . | 14 | . | TRBJ2-7
CASSLYQYTEAFF | TGTGCCAGCAGCTTATATCAGTACACTGAAGCTTTCTTT | TRBV7-9 | few | 13 | . | TRBJ1-1
CASSLGWSSEQYF | TGTGCCAGCAGTTTGGGGTGGTCATCCGAGCAGTACTTC | TRBV28 | many | 13 | . | TRBJ2-7
CASSFGTSNEQYF | TGTGCCAGCAGTTTCGGGACTAGCAACGAGCAGTACTTC | TRBV12-3/TRBV12-4 | many | 13 | TRBD2 | TRBJ2-7
CASSQERTASGYNEHFF | TGCGCCAGCAGCCAAGAGAGGACGGCTAGCGGCTACAATGAGCATTTCTTC | TRBV4-3 | . | 17 | TRBD2 | TRBJ2-1
CASGREGTGELFF | TGCGCCAGCGGGCGGGAGGGCACCGGGGAGCTGTTTTTT | TRBV4-1 | few | 13 | TRBD2 | TRBJ2-2
CASSFGAAGAGETQYF | TGTGCCAGCAGCTTCGGCGCGGCTGGGGCCGGGGAGACCCAGTACTTC | TRBV7-9 | . | 16 | . | TRBJ2-5
CASRNYNTDTQYF | TGCGCCAGCAGAAACTACAACACAGATACGCAGTATTTT | TRBV5-1 | many | 13 | . | TRBJ2-3
CASSQGADSLDF | TGTGCCAGCAGCCAAGGGGCGGACAGTTTAGACTTT | TRBV3-1 | many | 12 | . | TRBJ1-1
CASSSYYEQYF | TGTGCCAGCAGCTCCTACTACGAGCAGTACTTC | TRBV13 | many | 11 | . | TRBJ2-7
CASSLVGVNEQFF | TGTGCCAGCAGCTTGGTAGGGGTGAATGAGCAGTTCTTC | TRBV5-6 | many | 13 | . | TRBJ2-1
CASSLGAAREVTGELFF | TGTGCCAGCAGCTTAGGGGCGGCACGGGAGGTCACCGGGGAGCTGTTTTTT | TRBV11-2 | . | 17 | TRBD2 | TRBJ2-2